The source of this T cell receptor beta chain is a study of blood T cells in healthy people across ages. Study-wide findings and caveats: Estimated diversity that came from one million T cells was considered an underestimate.

V was shortened by 4 bases and J by 2 bases, with 14 bases between the two germline ends. The germline CDR1 and CDR2 sequences are SGHNT and YYREEE (reference sequence). The CDR3 has 15 amino acids. Ten or more counts support this clonotype. Its target is unknown. A J-beta primer mix and a sample-barcoded 5' primer were used in a second PCR of roughly 6 to 12 cycles. TCRdb ran MiXCR on the 5' RACE reads and lists one entry per CDR3 protein. The table shows approximately 1,700,000 distinct CDR3 sequences, with 30% to 40% occurring only once. No fewer than 6 million PBMCs went into each sample. This sequence originates from a human donor in good health. Sequenced sample: blood. The chain joins TRBV5-4 to TRBJ2-3, with D possibly TRBD2 on 6 matching bases. The chain's CDR3 is CASSRPGLNTDTQYF. The DNA for the CDR3 is TGTGCCAGCAGCCGTCCGGGACTTAACACAGATACGCAGTATTTT.